This entry describes one T cell receptor (beta chain). Its antigen is as yet unknown. The entry originates in a study of cytomegalovirus exposure and HLA in healthy donors. Use of 60 Vbeta and 13 Jbeta primers characterized the PCR. As originally analysed: In a later analysis, some 10 million of about 80 million unique beta chains occurred in at least two donors. Libraries were prepared by immunoSEQ multiplex PCR; TCRdb keeps only in-frame clonotypes and omits some of them. The V and J calls and clone size were taken over from that table, and D and trimming were inferred from the DNA. Among some 140,000 clones listed, over 70% were seen once. Study results and limitations: When a later analysis was performed, an Asian-associated ancestry cluster reportedly had fewer N-insertions than the roughly 700-donor mean. Researchers catalogued about 160 TCR beta chains as cytomegalovirus-associated. TRBV6-2, TRBV6-3 and some other V segments were unresolvable in 87-base-pair reads.

The CDR3 is 15 residues long. The V gene lost 4 bases and the J gene lost 8 bases, with 18 bases spanning the gap. Looked up from germline, CDR1 is SEHNR and CDR2 is FQNEAQ (reference sequence). This clonotype was sampled from a man between 25 and 39 years old in good health and CMV-seronegative. Material: PBMCs. This sequence joins TRBV7-9 and TRBJ2-1; possibly TRBD2 for D (5 bases). CDR3: CASSSPLGSRDEQFF. The CDR3, as DNA: TGTGCCAGCAGCTCGCCCCTAGGGTCGAGGGATGAGCAGTTCTTC.